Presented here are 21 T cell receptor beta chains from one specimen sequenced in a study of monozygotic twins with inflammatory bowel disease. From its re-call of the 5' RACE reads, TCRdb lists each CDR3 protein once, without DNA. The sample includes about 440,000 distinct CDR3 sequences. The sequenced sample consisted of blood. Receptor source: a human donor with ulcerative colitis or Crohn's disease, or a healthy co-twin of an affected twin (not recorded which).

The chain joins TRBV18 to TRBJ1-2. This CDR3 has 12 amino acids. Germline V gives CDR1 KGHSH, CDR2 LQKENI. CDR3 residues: CASSPSDYGYTF.

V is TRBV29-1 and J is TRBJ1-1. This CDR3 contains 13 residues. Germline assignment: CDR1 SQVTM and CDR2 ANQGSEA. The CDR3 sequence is CSTYQRGRTEAFF.

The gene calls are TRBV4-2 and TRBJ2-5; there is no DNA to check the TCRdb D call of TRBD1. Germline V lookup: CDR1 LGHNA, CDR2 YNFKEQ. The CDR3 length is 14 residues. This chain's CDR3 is CASSLQTGPETQYF.

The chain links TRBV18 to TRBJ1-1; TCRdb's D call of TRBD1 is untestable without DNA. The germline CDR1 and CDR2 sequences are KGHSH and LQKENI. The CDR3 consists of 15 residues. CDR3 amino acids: CASSVQGPPVRAAFF. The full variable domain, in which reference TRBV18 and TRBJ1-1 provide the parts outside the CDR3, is NAGVMQNPRHLVRRRGQEARLRCSPMKGHSHVYWYRQLPEEGLKFMVYLQKENIIDESGMPKERFSAEFPKEGPSILRIQQVVRGDSAAYFCASSVQGPPVRAAFFGQGTRLTVV.

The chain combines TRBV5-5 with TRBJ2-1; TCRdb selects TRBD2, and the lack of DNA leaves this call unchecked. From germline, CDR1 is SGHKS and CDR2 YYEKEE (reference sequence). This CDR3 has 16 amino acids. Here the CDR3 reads CASSLWGLAGDNEQFF.

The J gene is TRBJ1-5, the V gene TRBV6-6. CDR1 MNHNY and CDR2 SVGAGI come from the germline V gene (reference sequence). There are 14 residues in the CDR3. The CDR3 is CASSDRGSDQPQHF.

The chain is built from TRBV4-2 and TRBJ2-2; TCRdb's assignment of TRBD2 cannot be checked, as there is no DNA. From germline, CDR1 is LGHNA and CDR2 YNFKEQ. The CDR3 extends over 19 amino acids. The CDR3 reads CASSRPVVGGPPGTGELFF.

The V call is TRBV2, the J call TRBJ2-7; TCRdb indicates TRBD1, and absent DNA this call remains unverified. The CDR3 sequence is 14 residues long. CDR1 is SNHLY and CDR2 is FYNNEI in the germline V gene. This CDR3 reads CASSARGTVYEQYF.

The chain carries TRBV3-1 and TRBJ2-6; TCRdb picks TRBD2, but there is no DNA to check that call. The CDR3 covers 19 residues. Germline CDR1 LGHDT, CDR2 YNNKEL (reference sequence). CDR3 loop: CASSQPLGLAGEVGNVLTF.

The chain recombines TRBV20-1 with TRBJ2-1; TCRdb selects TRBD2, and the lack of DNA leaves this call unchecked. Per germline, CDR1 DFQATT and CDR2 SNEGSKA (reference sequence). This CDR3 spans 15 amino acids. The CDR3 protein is CSAPPAGNAYNEQFF.

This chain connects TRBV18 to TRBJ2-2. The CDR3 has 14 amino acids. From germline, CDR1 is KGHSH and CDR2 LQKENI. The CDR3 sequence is CASSPGTNTGELFF.

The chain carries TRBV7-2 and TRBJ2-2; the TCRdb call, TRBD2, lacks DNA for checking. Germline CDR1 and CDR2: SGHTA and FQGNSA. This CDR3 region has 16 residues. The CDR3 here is CANSLAPGVVTGELFF.

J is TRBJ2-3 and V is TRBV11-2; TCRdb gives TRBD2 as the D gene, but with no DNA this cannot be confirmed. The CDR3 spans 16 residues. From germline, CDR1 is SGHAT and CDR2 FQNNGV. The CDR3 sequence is CASSFRLAGDTDTQYF.

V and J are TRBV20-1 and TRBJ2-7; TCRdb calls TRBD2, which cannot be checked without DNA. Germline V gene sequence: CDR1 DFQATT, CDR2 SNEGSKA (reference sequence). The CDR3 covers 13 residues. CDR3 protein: CSARGDGVYEQYF.

The CDR3 sequence is CASSTPSTDTQYF. V usage is TRBV28 and J usage is TRBJ2-3. This CDR3 region has 13 residues. In germline, CDR1 is MDHEN, CDR2 SYDVKM.

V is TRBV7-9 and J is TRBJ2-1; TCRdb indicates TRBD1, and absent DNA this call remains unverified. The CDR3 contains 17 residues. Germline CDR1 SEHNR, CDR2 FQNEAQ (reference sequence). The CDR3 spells CASSSDRSLGFYNEQFF.

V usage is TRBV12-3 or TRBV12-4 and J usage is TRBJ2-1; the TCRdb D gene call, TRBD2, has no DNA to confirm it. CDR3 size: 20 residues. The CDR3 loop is CASSSSGLAGGRGSYNEQFF.

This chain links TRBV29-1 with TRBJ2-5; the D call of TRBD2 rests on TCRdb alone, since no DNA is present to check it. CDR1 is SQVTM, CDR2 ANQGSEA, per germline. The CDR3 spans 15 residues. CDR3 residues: CSVGKGTRGQETQYF. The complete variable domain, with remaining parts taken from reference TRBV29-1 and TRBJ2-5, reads SAVISQKPSRDICQRGTSLTIQCQVDSQVTMMFWYRQQPGQSLTLIATANQGSEATYESGFVIDKFPISRPNLTFSTLTVSNMSPEDSSIYLCSVGKGTRGQETQYFGPGTRLLVL.

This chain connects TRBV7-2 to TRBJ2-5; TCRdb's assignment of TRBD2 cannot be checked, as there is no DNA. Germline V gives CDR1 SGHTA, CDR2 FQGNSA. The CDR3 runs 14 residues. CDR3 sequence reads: CASSSGTRKETQYF.

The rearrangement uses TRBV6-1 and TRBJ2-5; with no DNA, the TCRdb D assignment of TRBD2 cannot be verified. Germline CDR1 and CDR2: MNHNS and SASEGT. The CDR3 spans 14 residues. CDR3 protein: CASSESGAQETQYF.

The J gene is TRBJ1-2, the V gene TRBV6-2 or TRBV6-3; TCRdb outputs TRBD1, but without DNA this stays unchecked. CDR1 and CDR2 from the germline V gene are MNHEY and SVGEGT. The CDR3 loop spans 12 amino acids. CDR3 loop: CASRRDIASYTF.